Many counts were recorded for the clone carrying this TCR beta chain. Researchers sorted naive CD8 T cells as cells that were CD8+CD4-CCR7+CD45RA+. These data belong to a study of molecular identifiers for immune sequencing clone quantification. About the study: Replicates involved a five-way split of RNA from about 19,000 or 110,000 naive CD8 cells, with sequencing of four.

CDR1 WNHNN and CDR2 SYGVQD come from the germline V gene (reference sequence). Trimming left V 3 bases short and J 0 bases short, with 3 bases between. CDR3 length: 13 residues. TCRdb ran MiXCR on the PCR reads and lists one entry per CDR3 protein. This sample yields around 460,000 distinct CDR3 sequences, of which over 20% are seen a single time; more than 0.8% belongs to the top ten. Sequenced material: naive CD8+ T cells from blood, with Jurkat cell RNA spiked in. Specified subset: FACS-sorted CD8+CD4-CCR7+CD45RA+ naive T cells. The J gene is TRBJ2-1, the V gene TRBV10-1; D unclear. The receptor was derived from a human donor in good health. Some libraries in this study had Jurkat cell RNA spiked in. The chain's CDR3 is CASSDSSYNEQFF. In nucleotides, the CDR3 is TGCGCCAGCAGTGACAGCTCCTACAATGAGCAGTTCTTC.